The 22 T cell receptor beta chains listed next were all sequenced from one sample in a study of T cell changes during pregnancy in multiple sclerosis. Method: immunoSEQ multiplex PCR; TCRdb's copy keeps in-frame clones and lacks some. Of some 50,000 clones listed, 92% are singletons. Source: peripheral blood, taken after pregnancy. These TCRs come from a female donor with multiple sclerosis, enrolled in a pregnancy study.

The J gene is TRBJ1-5, the V gene TRBV7-9; tentatively, D is TRBD1 (6 bases). This CDR3 has 15 residues. From germline, CDR1 is SEHNR and CDR2 FQNEAQ (reference sequence). V was clipped by 1 base and J by 3 bases, with 10 bases between them. The CDR3 sequence: CASSLDRQVNQPQHF. The CDR3 region has the DNA TGTGCCAGCAGCTTAGATCGACAGGTCAATCAGCCCCAGCATTTT.

The chain has TRBV6-5 and TRBJ1-3; D call uncertain. V lost 2 bases and J lost 1, with 6 bases in between. Germline loops: CDR1 MNHEY, CDR2 SVGAGI. This CDR3 has 14 residues. The chain's CDR3 is CASSYAGSGNTIYF. For the CDR3, the DNA is TGTGCCAGCAGTTACGCGGGGTCTGGAAACACCATATATTTT.

The chain recombines TRBV9 with TRBJ2-7, with D uncertain. The ends were cut back, 3 bases at V and 0 bases at J, with 10 bases in the middle. Germline V gives CDR1 SGDLS, CDR2 YYNGEE. The CDR3 is 14 residues long. The CDR3: CASSAAPSSYEQYF. CDR3 nucleotide sequence: TGTGCCAGCAGCGCCGCCCCGAGCTCCTACGAGCAGTACTTC.

The chain combines TRBV5-1 with TRBJ2-1, with 10 bases lining up with TRBD2. J lost 8 bases, V lost 4 bases, and 9 bases had no gene match. Germline V gene data show CDR1 as SGHRS and CDR2 as YFSETQ. CDR3 size: 15 residues. DNA of the CDR3: TGCGCCAGCAGCCATGCGCCCGGGACTAGCGATGAGCAGTTCTTC. Its translation: CASSHAPGTSDEQFF.

The chain employs TRBV19 and TRBJ1-2; 7 bases fit TRBD1. From germline, CDR1 is LNHDA and CDR2 SQIVND (reference sequence). This CDR3 is 13 amino acids long. Unmatched junction bases numbered 4, after V lost 5 bases and J lost 4 bases. The CDR3 DNA reads as TGTGCCAGTAGTGTACAGGGGCTCTATGGCTACACCTTC. Encoded protein: CASSVQGLYGYTF.

In its sample, this clone was seen a few times. This rearrangement joins TRBV25-1 to TRBJ1-1; 7 positions match TRBD1. Germline assignment: CDR1 MGHDK and CDR2 SYGVNS. The CDR3 is 12 residues long. V was clipped by 7 bases and J by 8 bases; unmatched bases: 7. The CDR3 nucleotides are TGTGCCAGCAAGATCCCGGGACAGGAAGCTTTCTTT. It is translated as CASKIPGQEAFF.

The rearrangement joins TRBV21-1 to TRBJ2-7; the table gives TRBD1 as D, unverified against the DNA. TRBV21-1 represents a pseudogene. The CDR3 has 15 residues. The CDR3 spells CASTPTPPGNYEQYF. The CDR3 coding sequence is TGTGCCAGCACGCCAACCCCCCCAGGGAACTACGAGCAGTACTTC.

The rearrangement joins TRBV20-1 to TRBJ1-1; no firm D call. This CDR3 region has 10 residues. Germline assignment: CDR1 DFQATT and CDR2 SNEGSKA (reference sequence). This CDR3 reads CSGWNTEAFF. CDR3 in DNA: TGCAGCGGGTGGAACACTGAAGCTTTCTTT.

The chain has TRBV4-3 and TRBJ2-1; D remains unclear. This CDR3 has 13 residues. The V and J ends lost 1 base and 4 bases respectively, with 5 bases between them. The germline V gene has CDR1 LGHNA and CDR2 YSLEER. CDR3: CASSQGLYNEQFF. CDR3 DNA: TGCGCCAGCAGCCAAGGGCTTTACAATGAGCAGTTCTTC.

The rearrangement joins TRBV7-2 to TRBJ2-5; 9 bases match TRBD2. Germline-derived CDR1 and CDR2 are SGHTA and FQGNSA. The CDR3 contains 14 residues. With V trimmed by 3 bases and J by 5 bases, 4 bases remained unmatched. The CDR3 DNA sequence: TGTGCCAGCAGCTTCCGCGGGGGGGCGGAGACCCAGTACTTC. This encodes CASSFRGGAETQYF.

V gene TRBV9 combines with J gene TRBJ2-7; TRBD2 aligns across 8 bases. CDR3 size: 15 residues. Germline V CDR1 and CDR2: SGDLS, YYNGEE. The V segment lost 0 bases and the J segment 2 bases; nucleotides outside the gene matches: 4. As DNA, the CDR3 is TGTGCCAGCAGCGTAGAATTAGCGGGAACCTACGAGCAGTACTTC. This translates into CASSVELAGTYEQYF. The entire variable domain, with the rest obtained from reference TRBV9 and TRBJ2-7, is as follows: DSGVTQTPKHLITATGQRVTLRCSPRSGDLSVYWYQQSLDQGLQFLIQYYNGEERAKGNILERFSAQQFPDLHSELNLSSLELGDSALYFCASSVELAGTYEQYFGPGTRLTVT.

This chain connects TRBV4-3 to TRBJ2-1, with D possibly TRBD2 on 6 matching bases. Germline assignment: CDR1 LGHNA and CDR2 YSLEER. The V end was cut by 1 base, the J end by 9 bases, with 10 bases between. The CDR3 consists of 13 residues. In DNA form, the CDR3 reads TGCGCCAGCAGCCAAGTAGGCGGGGTTGAGCAGTTCTTC. Its protein product is CASSQVGGVEQFF.

V usage is TRBV25-1 and J usage is TRBJ2-2; D is perhaps TRBD2 (5 bases). CDR1 is MGHDK, CDR2 SYGVNS, per germline. This CDR3 region has 17 residues. V lost 5 bases to trimming and J lost 7 bases, with 23 bases between them. The CDR3 region is CASSFSIQVLEGGELFF. The CDR3 DNA reads as TGTGCCAGCAGTTTCTCAATCCAGGTCCTTGAGGGCGGGGAGCTGTTTTTT.

The rearrangement links TRBV9 to TRBJ2-1; 10 positions match TRBD2. Germline lookup yields CDR1 SGDLS and CDR2 YYNGEE. This CDR3 has 16 amino acids. V trimming: 0 bases; J trimming: 9 bases; junction bases outside the gene matches: 9. CDR3 bases: TGTGCCAGCAGCGTAGGGGGAGCGGGGGGGTCTTCTGAGCAGTTCTTC. Translated, it gives CASSVGGAGGSSEQFF.

The chain combines TRBV7-6 with TRBJ2-7; 9 positions match TRBD1. Germline V gene sequence: CDR1 SGHVS, CDR2 FNYEAQ. Trimming at V came to 5 bases and at J to 4 bases, leaving 12 bases not matched to a gene. There are 16 residues in the CDR3. CDR3 amino acids: CASSEVSRTGAYEQYF. As DNA, the CDR3 is TGTGCCAGCAGCGAAGTATCCAGGACAGGGGCTTACGAGCAGTACTTC.

This chain uses TRBV5-1 with TRBJ2-7, with 9 bases matching TRBD1. There are 14 residues in the CDR3. V gave up 2 bases and J gave up 1 base; unmatched junction bases: 1. Germline CDR1 and CDR2: SGHRS and YFSETQ. The DNA for the CDR3 is TGCGCCAGCAGCTTCGGGACAGGGTCCTACGAGCAGTACTTC. Translation gives CASSFGTGSYEQYF.

The V and J genes are TRBV29-1 and TRBJ2-1, with a possible D match to TRBD2 (6 bases). The germline CDR1 and CDR2 sequences are SQVTM and ANQGSEA. The CDR3 consists of 15 residues. The V and J ends lost 4 bases and 0 bases respectively, with 13 bases between them. The CDR3 DNA reads as TGCAGCGTTGCGGACGCGGGGAGCTCCTACAATGAGCAGTTCTTC. Its translation: CSVADAGSSYNEQFF.

The chain has TRBV6-1 and TRBJ2-1; 10 bases agree with TRBD2. Germline CDR1 is MNHNS and CDR2 is SASEGT. The CDR3 consists of 15 residues. The junction had 12 bases not matched to a gene; V was cut back by 7 bases and J by 9 bases. In nucleotides, the CDR3 is TGTGCCAGCACAGCGGGGGGGTTGGTTAATGGTGAGCAGTTCTTC. Residues: CASTAGGLVNGEQFF.

The rearrangement uses TRBV9 and TRBJ1-5; TRBD1 is a possible D gene (5 bases). Trimming shortened V by 3 bases and J by 9 bases, and 19 bases separated the two germline ends. The germline V gene has CDR1 SGDLS and CDR2 YYNGEE. The length of the CDR3 is 15 residues. CDR3 in amino acids: CASSAETGVFGPQHF. CDR3 coding DNA: TGTGCCAGCAGCGCCGAAACAGGCGTCTTTGGGCCCCAGCATTTT.

V is TRBV5-6 and J is TRBJ2-6; D is unresolved. The germline V gene encodes CDR1 SGHDT and CDR2 YYEEEE. V lost 1 base and J lost 2, with 7 bases in between. The CDR3 runs to 15 residues. CDR3: CASSLPRTGANVLTF. The CDR3 region has the DNA TGTGCCAGCAGCTTGCCCAGGACTGGGGCCAACGTCCTGACTTTC.

This clone was seen only a few times. The V gene is TRBV5-4, the J gene TRBJ1-1, with a possible D match to TRBD1 (5 bases). The ends were cut back, 5 bases at V and 1 base at J, with 9 bases in the middle. Germline values: CDR1 SGHNT, CDR2 YYREEE (reference sequence). This CDR3 spans 13 amino acids. CDR3 residues: CASRYTGNTEAFF. The CDR3 DNA is TGTGCCAGCAGATATACAGGGAACACTGAAGCTTTCTTT.

This sequence joins TRBV4-1 and TRBJ2-1, with D perhaps matching TRBD2 (6 bases). Germline V lookup: CDR1 MGHRA, CDR2 YSYEKL. The CDR3 is 17 amino acids. V gave up 1 base and J gave up 6 bases, with 19 bases separating them. CDR3 nucleotides: TGCGCCAGCAGCCAAGGGTTAGGAGGGTTTCGAGGCAATGAGCAGTTCTTC. Translation: CASSQGLGGFRGNEQFF.